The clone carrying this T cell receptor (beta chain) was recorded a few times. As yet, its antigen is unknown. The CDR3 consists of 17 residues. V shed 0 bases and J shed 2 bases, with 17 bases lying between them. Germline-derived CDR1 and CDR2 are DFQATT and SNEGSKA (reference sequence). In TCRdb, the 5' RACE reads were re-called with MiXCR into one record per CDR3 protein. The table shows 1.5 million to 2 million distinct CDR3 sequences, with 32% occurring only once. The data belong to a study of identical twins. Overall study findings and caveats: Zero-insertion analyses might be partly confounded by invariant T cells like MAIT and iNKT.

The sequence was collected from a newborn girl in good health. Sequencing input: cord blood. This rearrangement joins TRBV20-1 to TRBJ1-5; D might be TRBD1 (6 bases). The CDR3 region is CSARDRVGGWGNQPQHF. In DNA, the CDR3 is TGCAGTGCTAGAGATAGGGTCGGGGGCTGGGGCAATCAGCCCCAGCATTTT.